Listed below are T cell receptor beta chains from one sample, sequenced in a study of OX40 agonist ivuxolimab in advanced cancers. Clones were read by immunoSEQ multiplex PCR, and TCRdb kept only the in-frame ones, dropping some. Among about 66,000 clones, approximately 90% were seen once, and the ten largest hold roughly an eighth. The source was CD4+ or CD8+ T cells sorted from blood, collected in a trial of the OX40 agonist ivuxolimab. All receptors come from an adult with an advanced solid tumor such as melanoma, head and neck, liver or kidney cancer. Each CDR3 is given with its conserved first and last residue. The order of the fields is J gene, D gene, V gene, clone size, CDR3 protein, CDR3 DNA. A D gene is named only where the DNA matches it firmly. Clone size is given for some rows only: seen once, a few or many times, or a class if the clone is expanded.

TRBJ1-5,NA,TRBV19,NA,CASSSQPQHF,TGTGCCAGTAGCTCCCAGCCCCAGCATTTT
TRBJ1-1,NA,TRBV7-9,NA,CASSLGEGLNTEAFF,TGTGCCAGCAGCTTAGGAGAAGGCCTGAACACTGAAGCTTTCTTT
TRBJ1-1,NA,TRBV5-4,NA,CASSLKGGGNTEAFF,TGTGCCAGCAGCTTGAAGGGCGGCGGGAACACTGAAGCTTTCTTT
TRBJ2-7,NA,TRBV6-5,NA,CASKPGRTYEQYF,TGTGCCAGCAAACCGGGACGCACCTACGAGCAGTACTTC
TRBJ1-1,TRBD1,TRBV7-8,once,CASSLVTGAEAFF,TGTGCCAGCAGCTTAGTTACAGGGGCTGAAGCTTTCTTT
TRBJ2-7,NA,TRBV28,NA,CASSLLGGGGNYEQYF,TGTGCCAGCAGTTTATTAGGTGGCGGAGGAAACTACGAGCAGTACTTC
TRBJ2-5,NA,TRBV7-9,NA,CASSFRETQYF,TGTGCCAGCAGCTTCAGAGAGACCCAGTACTTC
TRBJ2-3,NA,TRBV27,once,CASSYGSSTDTQYF,TGTGCCAGCAGTTACGGGTCTAGCACAGATACGCAGTATTTT
TRBJ2-7,TRBD1,TRBV6-1,NA,CASGTGGYEQYF,TGTGCCAGTGGGACAGGGGGCTACGAGCAGTACTTC
TRBJ2-5,TRBD2,TRBV5-1,NA,CASSPGGRETQYF,TGCGCCAGCAGCCCGGGGGGGAGAGAGACCCAGTACTTC
TRBJ2-4,NA,TRBV27,NA,CASSLSRQGAENIQYF,TGTGCCAGCAGTTTATCCCGCCAGGGTGCCGAAAACATTCAGTACTTC
TRBJ2-7,NA,TRBV7-6,NA,CASSWAPSYEQYF,TGTGCCAGCAGCTGGGCACCATCCTACGAGCAGTACTTC
TRBJ2-1,TRBD2,TRBV9,NA,CASSVAGGSNEQFF,TGTGCCAGCAGCGTAGCGGGAGGGTCTAATGAGCAGTTCTTC
TRBJ2-1,NA,TRBV30,NA,CAWCESSYNEQFF,TGTGCCTGGTGTGAGAGCTCCTACAATGAGCAGTTCTTC
TRBJ2-7,NA,TRBV7-9,NA,CASSPPRVYEQYF,TGTGCCAGCAGCCCACCTAGGGTCTACGAGCAGTACTTC
TRBJ2-4,TRBD2,TRBV5-1,NA,CASKPAGVVDIQYF,TGCGCCAGCAAACCCGCGGGAGTGGTTGACATTCAGTACTTC
TRBJ2-1,NA,TRBV10-2,NA,CASSESILTLPFNWQFF,TGCGCCAGCAGTGAGTCAATATTAACCCTCCCCTTTAATTGGCAGTTCTTC
TRBJ2-7,NA,TRBV10-2,NA,CASSATGSSYEQYF,TGCGCCAGCAGTGCGACGGGAAGCTCCTACGAGCAGTACTTC
TRBJ2-7,NA,TRBV6-1,NA,CASSEGFWTQTYEQYF,TGTGCCAGCAGTGAGGGTTTCTGGACGCAGACCTACGAGCAGTACTTC
TRBJ1-2,NA,TRBV5-4,NA,CASSSRDREVYGYTF,TGTGCCAGCAGCTCCCGCGACCGGGAGGTCTATGGCTACACCTTC
TRBJ2-3,NA,TRBV15,NA,CATSSAGDTQYF,TGTGCCACCAGCAGTGCAGGGGATACGCAGTATTTT
TRBJ2-7,NA,TRBV28,NA,CATADRNSYEQYF,TGTGCCACCGCAGACAGAAACTCCTACGAGCAGTACTTC
TRBJ1-1,NA,TRBV4-1,NA,CASSQRDTEAFF,TGCGCCAGCAGCCAACGGGACACTGAAGCTTTCTTT
TRBJ2-1,NA,TRBV6-5,NA,CASSYSAGNEQFF,TGTGCCAGCAGTTACTCCGCAGGGAATGAGCAGTTCTTC
TRBJ2-1,NA,TRBV11-2,NA,CASSLEFREQFF,TGTGCCAGCAGCTTAGAGTTTAGGGAGCAGTTCTTC
TRBJ2-4,NA,TRBV7-8,NA,CASSLSRPMTRNIQYF,TGTGCCAGCAGCCTTTCCCGACCCATGACCAGAAACATTCAGTACTTC
TRBJ1-5,NA,TRBV27,NA,CASSLSVNQPQHF,TGTGCCAGCAGTTTATCGGTGAATCAGCCCCAGCATTTT
TRBJ2-4,NA,TRBV30,NA,CAWNLPGGDIQYF,TGTGCCTGGAATCTCCCAGGGGGGGACATTCAGTACTTC
TRBJ2-7,NA,TRBV30,NA,CAWSDSYEQYF,TGTGCCTGGAGCGACAGCTACGAGCAGTACTTC
TRBJ1-2,TRBD1,TRBV5-6,NA,CASSLAEDRVYGYTF,TGTGCCAGCAGCTTGGCGGAGGACAGGGTCTATGGCTACACCTTC
TRBJ2-7,TRBD1,TRBV7-9,NA,CASSSISSGTGEYEQYF,TGTGCCAGCAGCTCGATATCCTCTGGGACAGGGGAGTACGAGCAGTACTTC
TRBJ1-4,NA,TRBV5-6,NA,CASSSRAGDEKLFF,TGTGCCAGCAGCTCCAGGGCAGGGGATGAAAAACTGTTTTTT
TRBJ2-5,TRBD2,TRBV2,NA,CASSGLAVQETQYF,TGTGCCAGCAGTGGACTAGCGGTCCAAGAGACCCAGTACTTC
TRBJ1-3,NA,TRBV27,NA,CASSPGRGNTIYF,TGTGCCAGCAGTCCAGGGAGGGGAAACACCATATATTTT
TRBJ2-1,TRBD2,TRBV10-3,NA,CAISDHGRDSYNEQFF,TGTGCCATCAGTGATCACGGGAGGGACTCCTACAATGAGCAGTTCTTC
TRBJ2-7,NA,TRBV19,NA,CASSAAEYYEQYF,TGTGCCAGTAGTGCGGCAGAGTACTACGAGCAGTACTTC
TRBJ2-7,NA,TRBV9,NA,CASNRGDPYEQYF,TGTGCCAGCAACCGAGGGGACCCCTACGAGCAGTACTTC
TRBJ2-7,NA,TRBV12-1,once,CASSPCWGDRAYEQYF,TGTGCCAGCAGTCCCTGCTGGGGGGACAGGGCTTACGAGCAGTACTTC
TRBJ2-1,NA,TRBV7-9,NA,CASSLEPHNEQFF,TGTGCCAGCAGCTTAGAACCCCACAATGAGCAGTTCTTC
TRBJ2-2,NA,TRBV27,NA,CASSFLDNTGELFF,TGTGCCAGCAGTTTTCTAGATAACACCGGGGAGCTGTTTTTT
TRBJ1-2,TRBD1,TRBV7-2,few,CAVRTGRYGYTF,TGTGCCGTTCGGACAGGACGCTATGGCTACACCTTC
TRBJ2-7,TRBD1,TRBV7-9,NA,CASSAYGTGVSYEQYF,TGTGCCAGCAGCGCCTACGGGACAGGGGTTTCCTACGAGCAGTACTTC
TRBJ2-1,TRBD2,TRBV29-1,NA,CSVEGLAGGNSYNEQFF,TGCAGCGTCGAAGGGCTAGCGGGAGGTAACTCCTACAATGAGCAGTTCTTC
TRBJ2-7,TRBD1,TRBV18,NA,CASSPTGSYEQYF,TGTGCCAGCTCCCCGACAGGGTCCTACGAGCAGTACTTC
TRBJ2-1,TRBD2,TRBV7-9,NA,CASSSGTSAYNEQFF,TGTGCCAGCAGCTCCGGGACTAGTGCCTACAATGAGCAGTTCTTC
TRBJ1-1,NA,TRBV6-1,NA,CASSDLDWGTEAFF,TGTGCCAGCAGTGATTTGGACTGGGGCACTGAAGCTTTCTTT
TRBJ2-7,NA,TRBV7-8,NA,CASSLDLGRAGEQYF,TGTGCCAGCAGCTTAGATTTAGGCAGGGCTGGAGAGCAGTACTTC
TRBJ2-1,TRBD1,TRBV27,few,CASSSFLPGTGVDEQFF,TGTGCCAGCAGTTCGTTCCTTCCCGGGACAGGGGTCGATGAGCAGTTCTTC
TRBJ2-2,NA,TRBV6-5,NA,CASRAAGVAGELFF,TGTGCCAGCAGGGCGGCAGGGGTAGCCGGGGAGCTGTTTTTT
TRBJ2-7,NA,TRBV19,NA,CASRDGSSYEQYF,TGTGCCAGTAGGGATGGAAGCTCCTACGAGCAGTACTTC
TRBJ2-7,TRBD1,TRBV7-9,medium-sized,CASSATGEYEQYF,TGTGCCAGCAGCGCCACAGGGGAATACGAGCAGTACTTC